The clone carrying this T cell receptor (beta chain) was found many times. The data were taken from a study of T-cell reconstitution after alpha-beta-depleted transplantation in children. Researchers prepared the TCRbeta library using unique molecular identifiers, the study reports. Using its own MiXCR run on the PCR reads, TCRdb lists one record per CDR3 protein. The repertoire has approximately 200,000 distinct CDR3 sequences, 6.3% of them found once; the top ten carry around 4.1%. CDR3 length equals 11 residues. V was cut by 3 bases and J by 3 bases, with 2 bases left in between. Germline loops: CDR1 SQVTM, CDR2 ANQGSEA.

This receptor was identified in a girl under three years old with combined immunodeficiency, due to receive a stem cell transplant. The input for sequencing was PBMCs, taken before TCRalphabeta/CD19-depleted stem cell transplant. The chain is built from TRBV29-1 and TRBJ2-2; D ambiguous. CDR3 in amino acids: CSVDDTGELFF. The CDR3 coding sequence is TGCAGCGTTGACGACACCGGGGAGCTGTTTTTT.